The T cell receptor beta chain under discussion was sequenced for a study of blood T cell repertoires in COVID-19. Study details: The origin of the acute and convalescent COVID-19 samples was the United States, Italy and Spain.

Germline-derived CDR1 and CDR2 are LGHDT and YNNKEL (reference sequence). V was clipped by 2 bases and J by 2 bases, with 12 bases between them. This CDR3 has 15 amino acids. Study processing details: Estimated nucleated cell counts came from reference gene primer amplification. Sequenced by immunoSEQ multiplex PCR; TCRdb stores in-frame clones only, minus some. V, J and clone size are those of that table, while D and trimming were read from the DNA. Among 300,000 to 400,000 clones listed, 85% to 90% were seen once. The sequenced sample consisted of peripheral blood. The chain joins TRBV3-1 (or the pseudogene TRBV3-2) to TRBJ2-5; possible D gene TRBD2, 6 bases. The TCR was taken from a woman aged 45-59 years with COVID-19, enrolled during active disease. The CDR3 sequence: CASSQYTGDQETQYF. DNA of the CDR3: TGTGCCAGCAGCCAATATACGGGAGATCAAGAGACCCAGTACTTC.